The 12 T cell receptor beta chains given below trace back to one sample, sequenced in a study of cytomegalovirus exposure and HLA in healthy donors. The repertoire was sequenced with immunoSEQ multiplex PCR; TCRdb's copy has only in-frame clones and lacks some. The sample holds approximately 300,000 clones, 70% to 90% seen once. Sequenced sample: PBMCs. These TCRs come from a woman aged 18 to 35 in good health and CMV-seronegative.

The rearrangement links TRBV7-8 to TRBJ2-7; tentatively, D is TRBD1 (5 bases). The V gene's germline CDR1 is SGHVS and CDR2 FQNEAQ. Trimming pared 1 base from V and 0 bases from J, leaving 16 bases between. This CDR3 has 17 amino acids. The CDR3 reads CASSLVWGSQGSYEQYF. The DNA for the CDR3 is TGTGCCAGCAGCTTAGTTTGGGGCAGCCAGGGCTCCTACGAGCAGTACTTC. The variable domain in full, with the rest retrieved from reference TRBV7-8 and TRBJ2-7, is GAGVSQSPRYKVAKRGQDVALRCDPISGHVSLFWYQQALGQGPEFLTYFQNEAQLDKSGLPSDRFFAERPEGSVSTLKIQRTQQEDSAVYLCASSLVWGSQGSYEQYFGPGTRLTVT.

The rearrangement links TRBV7-6 to TRBJ2-7; tentative D call: TRBD2 (6 bases). V was shortened by 5 bases and J by 3 bases, with 17 bases between the two germline ends. CDR1 and CDR2 from the germline V gene are SGHVS and FNYEAQ. CDR3 length: 15 residues. CDR3 sequence reads: CASSPGGTPFYEQYF. CDR3 DNA sequence: TGTGCCAGCAGCCCTGGTGGGACTCCATTCTACGAGCAGTACTTC.

CDR3 nucleotides: TGCAGCGTCCAACGTTCGAGGGACACTGAAGCTTTCTTT. Encoded protein: CSVQRSRDTEAFF. The chain links TRBV29-1 to TRBJ1-1, with D hard to call. The length of the CDR3 is 13 residues. The germline V gene encodes CDR1 SQVTM and CDR2 ANQGSEA. V was clipped by 6 bases and J by 3 bases, with 14 bases between them.

The chain links TRBV5-6 to TRBJ2-3; TRBD1 matches 10 bases. Germline loops: CDR1 SGHDT, CDR2 YYEEEE. V shed 1 base and J 3 bases; nucleotides not matched to a gene: 5. This CDR3 is built from 16 residues. CDR3 protein: CASSLRGTGATDTQYF. CDR3 DNA: TGTGCCAGCAGCTTGAGAGGGACAGGGGCAACAGATACGCAGTATTTT. Together with reference TRBV5-6 and TRBJ2-3, the CDR3 gives the full variable domain: DAGVTQSPTHLIKTRGQQVTLRCSPKSGHDTVSWYQQALGQGPQFIFQYYEEEERQRGNFPDRFSGHQFPNYSSELNVNALLLGDSALYLCASSLRGTGATDTQYFGPGTRLTVL.

This rearrangement joins TRBV27 to TRBJ2-1, with D possibly being TRBD1 (5 bases). The CDR3 spans 13 residues. The germline V gene has CDR1 MNHEY and CDR2 SMNVEV (reference sequence). The V end was cut by 3 bases, the J end by 6 bases, with 9 bases between. CDR3 nucleotides: TGTGCCAGCAGTTTTTCCCAGGGCAATGAGCAGTTCTTC. The encoded protein is CASSFSQGNEQFF.

This sequence joins TRBV6-1 and TRBJ2-2; TRBD1 matches at 9 bases. V trimming: 5 bases; J trimming: 4 bases; junction bases outside the gene matches: 11. Germline V gene sequence: CDR1 MNHNS, CDR2 SASEGT. This CDR3 region has 17 residues. The CDR3 reads CASSKGQGIGGTGELFF. The DNA of the CDR3 is TGTGCCAGCAGTAAAGGACAGGGGATCGGGGGCACCGGGGAGCTGTTTTTT.

CDR3 residues: CASSRLRNTEAFF. Written as DNA, the CDR3 is TGTGCCAGCAGCCGCCTACGGAACACTGAAGCTTTCTTT. The V gene is TRBV7-3, the J gene TRBJ1-1; D gene uncertain. Between the trimmed V and J ends, which lost 5 bases and 1 base, there was a span of 8 bases. This CDR3 region has 13 residues. CDR1 and CDR2 from the germline V gene are SGHTA and FQGTGA.

This clone appeared a single time. CDR3 DNA: TGCGCCAGCAGCCTCCTTTTGTCGGGAGATGGGAAGCAGTTCTTC. Its translation: CASSLLLSGDGKQFF. This sequence joins TRBV4-1 and TRBJ2-1, with a possible D match to TRBD2 (6 bases). Trimming removed 4 bases from V and 11 bases from J, with 21 bases in between. Germline CDR1 MGHRA, CDR2 YSYEKL. The length of the CDR3 is 15 residues.

This clone has a count of ten or more. CDR3 loop: CASSASQGANYEQYF. The CDR3 bases are TGTGCCAGCAGCGCGTCCCAGGGGGCGAACTACGAGCAGTACTTC. J is TRBJ2-7 and V is TRBV9; 8 bases are a match to TRBD1. Germline trimming cut 3 bases from V and 3 bases from J; bases unmatched to any gene: 8. Germline V gene sequence: CDR1 SGDLS, CDR2 YYNGEE. CDR3 length: 15 residues.

With regard to this clone: The same CDR3 is also encoded by other DNA sequences in this sample. The CDR3 reads CASTAGGYYEQYF. The CDR3 DNA reads TGTGCCAGCACGGCGGGAGGGTATTACGAGCAGTACTTC. The chain combines TRBV28 with TRBJ2-7; TRBD2 aligns across 9 bases. Germline assignment: CDR1 MDHEN and CDR2 SYDVKM. This CDR3 comprises 13 residues. The junction had 5 bases not matched to a gene; V was cut back by 7 bases and J by 4 bases. Supplemented by reference TRBV28 and TRBJ2-7, the full variable domain reads DVKVTQSSRYLVKRTGEKVFLECVQDMDHENMFWYRQDPGLGLRLIYFSYDVKMKEKGDIPEGYSVSREKKERFSLILESASTNQTSMYLCASTAGGYYEQYFGPGTRLTVT.

The chain recombines TRBV27 with TRBJ2-7; 11 bases are shared with TRBD2. J was trimmed by 10 bases and V by 4 bases; bases with no gene match: 9. CDR1 and CDR2 from the germline V gene are MNHEY and SMNVEV (reference sequence). This CDR3 has 14 amino acids. CDR3 DNA: TGTGCCAGCAGTTCCCTAGCGGGAGGTCCCTTACAGTACTTC. It specifies CASSSLAGGPLQYF.

This chain uses TRBV11-2 with TRBJ2-1, with 8 positions matching TRBD2. V lost 5 bases to trimming and J lost 3 bases; unmatched junction nucleotides: 9. The CDR3 sequence is 16 residues long. CDR1 and CDR2 (germline): SGHAT, FQNNGV. CDR3 amino acids: CASSHRLAGDYNEQFF. The CDR3 DNA sequence: TGTGCCAGCAGCCACCGCCTAGCGGGCGACTACAATGAGCAGTTCTTC.